The 3 T cell receptor beta chains below come from one sample, sequenced in a study of T cell changes during pregnancy in multiple sclerosis. Only in-frame clones appear in the TCRdb table, and some are missing; sequencing was by immunoSEQ multiplex PCR. The table records about 42,000 clones, 84% of them present only once. The material was CD4+ T cells from peripheral blood mononuclear cells, obtained before pregnancy. Source of these receptors: a female donor with multiple sclerosis, enrolled in a pregnancy study.

The chain carries TRBV10-3 and TRBJ2-3; 11 positions agree with TRBD1. Germline CDR1 reads ENHRY; CDR2 reads SYGVKD. The V gene end was trimmed by 8 bases and the J gene end by 4 bases; junction bases not matched to a gene: 5. The CDR3 loop spans 14 amino acids. CDR3 sequence reads: CAIRGDRGADTQYF. CDR3 DNA: TGTGCCATCCGAGGGGACAGGGGGGCAGATACGCAGTATTTT.

This clone was detected a few times. The CDR3 loop reads CASSRQGWGPLHF. The CDR3 DNA reads TGTGCCAGCAGCCGACAGGGTTGGGGACCCCTCCACTTT. The chain carries TRBV28 and TRBJ1-6, with 7 positions matching TRBD1. The CDR3 spans 13 residues. V gave up 6 bases and J gave up 12 bases; unmatched junction bases: 8. Germline-derived CDR1 and CDR2 are MDHEN and SYDVKM.

The chain couples TRBV30 to TRBJ1-6; D may be TRBD1 (6 bases). Germline lookup yields CDR1 GTSNPN and CDR2 SVGIG (reference sequence). This CDR3 has 18 amino acids. V lost 8 bases, J lost 1 base, and 24 bases lay in between. CDR3 protein: CARSGGASSKSYNSPLHF. In nucleotides, the CDR3 is TGTGCCCGCTCGGGGGGCGCATCTTCCAAGTCCTATAATTCACCCCTCCACTTT.